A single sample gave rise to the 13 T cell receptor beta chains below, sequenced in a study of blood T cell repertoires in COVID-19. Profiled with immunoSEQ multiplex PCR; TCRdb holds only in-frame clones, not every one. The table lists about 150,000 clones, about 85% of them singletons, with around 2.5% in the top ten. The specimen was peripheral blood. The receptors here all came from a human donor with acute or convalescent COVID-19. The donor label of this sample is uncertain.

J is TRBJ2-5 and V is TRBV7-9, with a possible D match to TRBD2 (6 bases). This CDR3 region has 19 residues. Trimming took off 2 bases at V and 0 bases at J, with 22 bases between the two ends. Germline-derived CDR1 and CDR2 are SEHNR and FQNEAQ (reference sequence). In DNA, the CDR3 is TGTGCCAGCAGCTTACCCCAAGTCTGGCGGGGACCGTACCAAGAGACCCAGTACTTC. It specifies CASSLPQVWRGPYQETQYF.

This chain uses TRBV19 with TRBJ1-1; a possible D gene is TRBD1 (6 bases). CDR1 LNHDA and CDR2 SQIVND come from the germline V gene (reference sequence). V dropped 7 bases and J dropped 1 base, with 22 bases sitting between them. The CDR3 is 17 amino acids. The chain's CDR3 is CASTERGASYQNTEAFF. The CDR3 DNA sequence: TGTGCCAGTACAGAACGGGGGGCGTCGTATCAGAACACTGAAGCTTTCTTT. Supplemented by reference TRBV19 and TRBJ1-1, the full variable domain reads DGGITQSPKYLFRKEGQNVTLSCEQNLNHDAMYWYRQDPGQGLRLIYYSQIVNDFQKGDIAEGYSVSREKKESFPLTVTSAQKNPTAFYLCASTERGASYQNTEAFFGQGTRLTVV.

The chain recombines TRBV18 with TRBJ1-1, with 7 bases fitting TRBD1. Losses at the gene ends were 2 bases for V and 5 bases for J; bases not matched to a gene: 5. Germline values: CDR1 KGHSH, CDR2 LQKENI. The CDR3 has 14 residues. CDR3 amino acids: CASSPSRGDTEAFF. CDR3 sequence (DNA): TGTGCCAGCTCACCATCCAGGGGGGATACTGAAGCTTTCTTT. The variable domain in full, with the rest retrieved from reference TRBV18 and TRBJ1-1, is NAGVMQNPRHLVRRRGQEARLRCSPMKGHSHVYWYRQLPEEGLKFMVYLQKENIIDESGMPKERFSAEFPKEGPSILRIQQVVRGDSAAYFCASSPSRGDTEAFFGQGTRLTVV.

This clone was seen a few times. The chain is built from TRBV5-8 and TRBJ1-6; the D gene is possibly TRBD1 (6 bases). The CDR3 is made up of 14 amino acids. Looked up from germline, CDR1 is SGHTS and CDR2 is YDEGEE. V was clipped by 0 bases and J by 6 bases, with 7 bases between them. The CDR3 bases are TGTGCCAGCAGCTTGGGGGGGCTTAATTCACCCCTCCACTTT. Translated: CASSLGGLNSPLHF.

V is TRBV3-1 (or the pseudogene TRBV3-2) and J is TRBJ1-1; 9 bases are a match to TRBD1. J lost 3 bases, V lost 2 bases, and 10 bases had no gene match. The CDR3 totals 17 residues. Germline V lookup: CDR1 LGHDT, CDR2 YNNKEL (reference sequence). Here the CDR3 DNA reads TGTGCCAGCAGCCAACAACTTGGGACAGGGCGGTACACTGAAGCTTTCTTT. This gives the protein CASSQQLGTGRYTEAFF.

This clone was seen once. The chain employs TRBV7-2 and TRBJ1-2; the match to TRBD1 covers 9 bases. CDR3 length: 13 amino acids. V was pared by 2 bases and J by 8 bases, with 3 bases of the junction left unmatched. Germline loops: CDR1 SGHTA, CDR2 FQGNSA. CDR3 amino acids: CASSLFGQGGYTF. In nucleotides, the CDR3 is TGTGCCAGCAGCTTATTCGGACAGGGGGGCTACACCTTC.

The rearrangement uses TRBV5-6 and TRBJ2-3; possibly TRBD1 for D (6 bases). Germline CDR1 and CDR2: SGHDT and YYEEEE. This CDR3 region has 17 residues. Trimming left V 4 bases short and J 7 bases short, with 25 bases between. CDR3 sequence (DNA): TGTGCCAGCAGCATCAGAAGATCAGGGGTCCAGGCTCATACGCAGTATTTT. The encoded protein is CASSIRRSGVQAHTQYF.

The CDR3 region has the DNA TGTGCCAGCAGTCGAGGAGCGAACACTGAAGCTTTCTTT. Its protein product is CASSRGANTEAFF. The chain carries TRBV6-5 and TRBJ1-1, with D hard to call. The CDR3 consists of 13 residues. Germline CDR1 and CDR2: MNHEY and SVGAGI. V was pared by 5 bases and J by 1 base, with 8 bases between.

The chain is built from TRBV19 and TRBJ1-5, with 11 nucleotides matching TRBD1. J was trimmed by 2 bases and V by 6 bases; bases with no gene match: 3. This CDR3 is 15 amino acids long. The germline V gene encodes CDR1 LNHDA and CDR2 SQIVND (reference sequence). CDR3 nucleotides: TGTGCCAGTAGAGGGACAGGGGGAGGCAATCAGCCCCAGCATTTT. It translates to CASRGTGGGNQPQHF.

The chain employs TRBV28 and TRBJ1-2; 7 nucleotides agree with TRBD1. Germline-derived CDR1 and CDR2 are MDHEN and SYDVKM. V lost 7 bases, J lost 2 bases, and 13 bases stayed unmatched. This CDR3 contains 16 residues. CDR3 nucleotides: TGTGCCAGCATCCCTCCCCCGGGACAGAACAACTATGGCTACACCTTC. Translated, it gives CASIPPPGQNNYGYTF.

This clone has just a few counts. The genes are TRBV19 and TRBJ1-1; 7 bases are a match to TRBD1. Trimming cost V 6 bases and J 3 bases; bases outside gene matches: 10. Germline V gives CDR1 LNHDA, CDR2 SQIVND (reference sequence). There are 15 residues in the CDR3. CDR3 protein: CASSDPGGWDTEAFF. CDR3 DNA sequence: TGTGCCAGTAGCGATCCAGGGGGATGGGACACTGAAGCTTTCTTT.

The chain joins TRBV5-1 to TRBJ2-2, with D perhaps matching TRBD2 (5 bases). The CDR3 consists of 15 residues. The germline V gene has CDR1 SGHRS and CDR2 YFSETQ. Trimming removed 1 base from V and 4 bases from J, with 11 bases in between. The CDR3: CASSLSLAGTGELFF. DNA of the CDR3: TGCGCCAGCAGCTTGAGTCTAGCAGGCACCGGGGAGCTGTTTTTT. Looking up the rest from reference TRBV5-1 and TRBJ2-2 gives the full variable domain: KAGVTQTPRYLIKTRGQQVTLSCSPISGHRSVSWYQQTPGQGLQFLFEYFSETQRNKGNFPGRFSGRQFSNSRSEMNVSTLELGDSALYLCASSLSLAGTGELFFGEGSRLTVL.

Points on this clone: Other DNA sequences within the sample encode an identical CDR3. This CDR3 reads CASSQVGQGNTEAFF. CDR3 sequence (DNA): TGCGCCAGCAGCCAAGTGGGACAGGGCAACACTGAAGCTTTCTTT. The chain employs TRBV4-3 and TRBJ1-1; 9 bases match TRBD1. The CDR3 has 15 amino acids. With V trimmed by 1 base and J by 2 bases, 2 bases remained unmatched. CDR1 and CDR2 from the germline V gene are LGHNA and YSLEER.